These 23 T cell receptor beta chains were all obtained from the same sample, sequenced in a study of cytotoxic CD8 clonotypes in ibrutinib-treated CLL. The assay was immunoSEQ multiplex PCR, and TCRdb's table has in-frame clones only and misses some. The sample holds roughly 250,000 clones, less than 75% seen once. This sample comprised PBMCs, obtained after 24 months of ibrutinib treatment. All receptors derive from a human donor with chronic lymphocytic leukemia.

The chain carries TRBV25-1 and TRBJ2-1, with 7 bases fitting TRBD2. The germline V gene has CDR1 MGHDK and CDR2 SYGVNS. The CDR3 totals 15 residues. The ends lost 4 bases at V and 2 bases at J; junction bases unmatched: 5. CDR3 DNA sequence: TGTGCCAGCAGTGGGCTAGCGGTTACCTACAATGAGCAGTTCTTC. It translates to CASSGLAVTYNEQFF.

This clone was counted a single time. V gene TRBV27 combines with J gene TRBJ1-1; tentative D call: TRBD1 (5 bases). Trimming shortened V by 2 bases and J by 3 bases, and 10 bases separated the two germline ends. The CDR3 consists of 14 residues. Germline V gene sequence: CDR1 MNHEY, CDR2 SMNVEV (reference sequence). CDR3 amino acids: CASSLAGADTEAFF. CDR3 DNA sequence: TGTGCCAGCAGTTTAGCCGGGGCGGACACTGAAGCTTTCTTT.

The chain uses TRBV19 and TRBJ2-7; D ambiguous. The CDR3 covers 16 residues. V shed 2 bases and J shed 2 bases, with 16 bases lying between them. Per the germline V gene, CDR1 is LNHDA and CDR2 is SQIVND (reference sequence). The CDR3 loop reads CASSINRGRTAYEQYF. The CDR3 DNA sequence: TGTGCCAGTAGTATAAACCGCGGACGCACAGCCTACGAGCAGTACTTC.

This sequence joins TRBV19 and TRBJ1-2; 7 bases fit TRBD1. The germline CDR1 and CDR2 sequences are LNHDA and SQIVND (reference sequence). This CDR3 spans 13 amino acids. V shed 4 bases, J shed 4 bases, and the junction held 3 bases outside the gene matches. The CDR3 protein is CASSRDRVYGYTF. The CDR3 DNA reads TGTGCCAGTAGTAGGGACAGAGTCTATGGCTACACCTTC.

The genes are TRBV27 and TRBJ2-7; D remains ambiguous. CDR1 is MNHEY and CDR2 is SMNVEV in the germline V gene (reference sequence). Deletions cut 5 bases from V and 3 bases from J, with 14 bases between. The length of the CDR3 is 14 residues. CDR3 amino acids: CASSPLAQIYEQYF. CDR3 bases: TGTGCCAGCAGTCCACTGGCACAGATCTACGAGCAGTACTTC.

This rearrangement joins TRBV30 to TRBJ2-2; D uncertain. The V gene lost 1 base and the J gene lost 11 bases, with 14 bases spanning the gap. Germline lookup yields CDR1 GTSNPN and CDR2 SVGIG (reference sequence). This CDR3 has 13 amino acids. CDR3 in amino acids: CAWSETFDGELFF. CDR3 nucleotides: TGTGCCTGGAGTGAAACCTTTGATGGTGAGCTGTTTTTT.

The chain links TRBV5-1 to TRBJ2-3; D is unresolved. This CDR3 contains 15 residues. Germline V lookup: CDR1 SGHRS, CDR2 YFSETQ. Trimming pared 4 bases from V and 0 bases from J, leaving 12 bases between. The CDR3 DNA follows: TGCGCCAGCAGCGGCACAATAGCTAGCACAGATACGCAGTATTTT. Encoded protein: CASSGTIASTDTQYF.

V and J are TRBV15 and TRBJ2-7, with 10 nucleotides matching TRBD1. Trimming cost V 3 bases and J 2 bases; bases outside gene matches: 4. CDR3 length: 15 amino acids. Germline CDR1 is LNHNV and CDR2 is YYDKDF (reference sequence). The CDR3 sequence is CATSRGTGVTYEQYF. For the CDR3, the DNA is TGTGCCACCAGCAGGGGGACAGGGGTCACCTACGAGCAGTACTTC.

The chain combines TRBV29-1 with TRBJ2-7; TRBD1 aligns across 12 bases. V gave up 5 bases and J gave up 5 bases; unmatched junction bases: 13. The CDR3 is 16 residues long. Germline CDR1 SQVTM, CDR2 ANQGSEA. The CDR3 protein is CSVHTRRDRGPDEQYF. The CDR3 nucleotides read TGCAGCGTTCACACACGTCGGGACAGGGGGCCCGACGAGCAGTACTTC.

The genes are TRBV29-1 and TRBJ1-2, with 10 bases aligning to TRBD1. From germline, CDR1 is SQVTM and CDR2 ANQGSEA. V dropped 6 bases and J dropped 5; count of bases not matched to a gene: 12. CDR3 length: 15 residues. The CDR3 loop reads CSVPPGGQGGYGYTF. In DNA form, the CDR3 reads TGCAGCGTGCCCCCAGGAGGACAGGGGGGATATGGCTACACCTTC.

The chain's CDR3 is CASSGGVAASQHF. The CDR3 DNA sequence: TGTGCCAGCAGTGGGGGGGTGGCCGCGTCCCAGCATTTT. V gene TRBV2 combines with J gene TRBJ1-5; perhaps TRBD1 as D (5 bases). The V gene lost 4 bases and the J gene lost 11 bases, with 15 bases spanning the gap. The CDR3 runs 13 residues. Germline V gene lookup returns CDR1 SNHLY and CDR2 FYNNEI.

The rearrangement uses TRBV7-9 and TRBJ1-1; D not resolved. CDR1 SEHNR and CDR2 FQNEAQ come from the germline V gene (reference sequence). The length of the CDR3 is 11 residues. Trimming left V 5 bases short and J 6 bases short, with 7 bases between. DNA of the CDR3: TGTGCCAGCAGCCGAGCTGCTGAAGCTTTCTTT. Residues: CASSRAAEAFF.

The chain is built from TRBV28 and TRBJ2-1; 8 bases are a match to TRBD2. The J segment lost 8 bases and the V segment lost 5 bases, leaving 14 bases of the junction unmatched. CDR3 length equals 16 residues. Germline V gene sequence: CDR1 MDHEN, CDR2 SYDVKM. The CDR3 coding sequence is TGTGCCAGCAGTCCGCGGGGGGCGGGACTAGGGGATGAGCAGTTCTTC. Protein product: CASSPRGAGLGDEQFF.

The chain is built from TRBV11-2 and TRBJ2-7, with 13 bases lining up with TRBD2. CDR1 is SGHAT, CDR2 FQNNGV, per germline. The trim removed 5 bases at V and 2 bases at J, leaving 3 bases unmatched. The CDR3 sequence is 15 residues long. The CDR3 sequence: CASSPGLAGPYEQYF. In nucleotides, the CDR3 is TGTGCCAGCAGCCCGGGACTAGCGGGACCCTACGAGCAGTACTTC.

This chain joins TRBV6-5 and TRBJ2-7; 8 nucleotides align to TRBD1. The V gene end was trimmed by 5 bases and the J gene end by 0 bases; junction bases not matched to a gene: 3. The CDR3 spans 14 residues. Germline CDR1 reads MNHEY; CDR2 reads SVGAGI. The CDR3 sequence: CASSTDRGSYEQYF. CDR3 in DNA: TGTGCCAGCAGTACAGACAGGGGCTCCTACGAGCAGTACTTC.

For the CDR3, the DNA is TGTGCCAGCTCACCTGGTTTGGCAGGGGCCAACTCTGGGGCCAACGTCCTGACTTTC. This encodes CASSPGLAGANSGANVLTF. The gene calls are TRBV18 and TRBJ2-6; possible D gene TRBD1, 6 bases. The V end was cut by 3 bases, the J end by 0 bases, with 18 bases between. Germline CDR1 is KGHSH and CDR2 is LQKENI. The CDR3 totals 19 residues.

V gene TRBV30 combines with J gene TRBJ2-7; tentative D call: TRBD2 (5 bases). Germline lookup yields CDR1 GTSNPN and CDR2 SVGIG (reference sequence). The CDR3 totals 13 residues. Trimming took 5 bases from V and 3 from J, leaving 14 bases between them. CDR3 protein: CAWGTMTNYEQYF. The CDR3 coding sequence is TGTGCCTGGGGCACTATGACTAACTACGAGCAGTACTTC.

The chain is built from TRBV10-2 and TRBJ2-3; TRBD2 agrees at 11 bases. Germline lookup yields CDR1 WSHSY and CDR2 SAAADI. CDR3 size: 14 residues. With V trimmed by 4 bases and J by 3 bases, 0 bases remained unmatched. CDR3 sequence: CASSVAGGTDTQYF. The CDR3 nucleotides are TGCGCCAGCAGTGTAGCGGGAGGGACAGATACGCAGTATTTT.

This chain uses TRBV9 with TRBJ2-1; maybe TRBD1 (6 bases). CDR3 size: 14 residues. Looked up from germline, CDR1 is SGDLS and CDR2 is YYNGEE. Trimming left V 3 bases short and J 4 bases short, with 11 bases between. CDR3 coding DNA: TGTGCCAGCAGCGCTGCGGACAGTTACAATGAGCAGTTCTTC. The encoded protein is CASSAADSYNEQFF.

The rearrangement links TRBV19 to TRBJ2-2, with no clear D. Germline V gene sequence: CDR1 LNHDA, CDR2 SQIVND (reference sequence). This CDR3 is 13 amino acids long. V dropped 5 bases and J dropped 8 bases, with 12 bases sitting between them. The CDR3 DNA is TGTGCCAGTAGTGCACGCCAGATGGGGGAGCTGTTTTTT. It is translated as CASSARQMGELFF.

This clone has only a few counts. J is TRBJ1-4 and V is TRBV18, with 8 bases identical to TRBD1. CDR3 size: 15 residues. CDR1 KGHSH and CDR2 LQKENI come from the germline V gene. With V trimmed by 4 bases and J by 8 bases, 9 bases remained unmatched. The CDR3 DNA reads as TGTGCCAGCTCACGGGCTGACAGGGGCCGGGAAAAACTGTTTTTT. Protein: CASSRADRGREKLFF.

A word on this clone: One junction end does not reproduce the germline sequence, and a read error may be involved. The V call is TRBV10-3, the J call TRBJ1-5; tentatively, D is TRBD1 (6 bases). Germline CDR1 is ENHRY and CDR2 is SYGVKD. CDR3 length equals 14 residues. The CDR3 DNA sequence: TGTGCCATCAGGGAGTCAGGGGATGAACAGCCCCAGCATTTT. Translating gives CAIRESGDEQPQHF.

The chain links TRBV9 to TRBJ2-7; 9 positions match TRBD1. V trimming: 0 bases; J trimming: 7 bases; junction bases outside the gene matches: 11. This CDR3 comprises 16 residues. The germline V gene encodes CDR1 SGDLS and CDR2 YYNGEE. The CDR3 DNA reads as TGTGCCAGCAGCGTAGCCCCGGACAGGGGAGTGTGGGAGCAGTACTTC. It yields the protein CASSVAPDRGVWEQYF.